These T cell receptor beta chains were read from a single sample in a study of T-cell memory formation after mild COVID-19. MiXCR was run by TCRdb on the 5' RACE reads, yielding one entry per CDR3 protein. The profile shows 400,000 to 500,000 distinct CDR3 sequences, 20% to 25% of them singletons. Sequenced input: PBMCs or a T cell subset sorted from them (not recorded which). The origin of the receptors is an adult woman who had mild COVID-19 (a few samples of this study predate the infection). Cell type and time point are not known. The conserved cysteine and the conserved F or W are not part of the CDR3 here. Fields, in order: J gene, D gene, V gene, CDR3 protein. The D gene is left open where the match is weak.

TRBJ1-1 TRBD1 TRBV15 ATSSPGTAGTEAF
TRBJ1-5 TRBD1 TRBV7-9 ASSRTGSWNQPQH
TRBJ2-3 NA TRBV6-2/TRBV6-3 ASSYSNEPTDTQY
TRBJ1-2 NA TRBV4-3 ASSLSTVGGNYGYT
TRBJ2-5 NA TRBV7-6 ASSLASRGQETQY
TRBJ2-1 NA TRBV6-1 ASSYSQSSYNEQF
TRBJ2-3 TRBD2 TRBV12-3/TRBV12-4 ASSLAVAGASDAQY
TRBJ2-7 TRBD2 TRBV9 ASSQGLADPYEQY
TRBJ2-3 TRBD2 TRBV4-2 ASSPLAGNTDTQY
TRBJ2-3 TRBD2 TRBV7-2 ASSLAPLGGGRDTQY
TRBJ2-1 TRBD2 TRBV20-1 SASPLLREGLYNEQF
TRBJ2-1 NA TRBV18 ASSPGLNNEQF
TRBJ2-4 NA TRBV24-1 ATSDDEWTDIQY
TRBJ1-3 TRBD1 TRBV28 ASSPGTGGHTIY
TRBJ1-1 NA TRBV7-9 ASSLDIMNTEAF
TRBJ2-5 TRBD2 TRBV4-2 ASSQEALAGAQGTQY
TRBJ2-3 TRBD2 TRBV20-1 SARVGRSSGPTDTQY
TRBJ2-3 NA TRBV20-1 SANDATSTDTQY
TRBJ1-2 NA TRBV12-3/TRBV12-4 ATSKGNYGYT
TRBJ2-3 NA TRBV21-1 ASSKVGGVPDTQY
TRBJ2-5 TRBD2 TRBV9 ASSVDSGGAGETQY
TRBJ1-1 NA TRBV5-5 ASSLPRTGNTEAF
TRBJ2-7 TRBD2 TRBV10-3 AIALAGNYEQY
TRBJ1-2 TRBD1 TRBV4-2 ASSQNRDSYGYT
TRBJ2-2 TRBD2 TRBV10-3 AIRGLADSNTGELF
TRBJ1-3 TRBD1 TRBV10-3 AIRAGTGASSSGNTIY
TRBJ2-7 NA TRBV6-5 ASAETWGYEQY
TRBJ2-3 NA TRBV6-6 ASSYDHEGGAADTQY
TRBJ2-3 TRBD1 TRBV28 ASSPPDRLVDTQY
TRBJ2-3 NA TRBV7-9 ASSLGSAGLGTDTQY
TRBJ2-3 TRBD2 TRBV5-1 ASRPGTSGSTDTQY
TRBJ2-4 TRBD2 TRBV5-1 ASSPGGTLAKNIQY
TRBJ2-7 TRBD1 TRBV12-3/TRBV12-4 ASKPGQGAYEQY
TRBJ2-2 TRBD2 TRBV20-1 SARDQRAGGYGELF
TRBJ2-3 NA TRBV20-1 SARGWGSTDTQY
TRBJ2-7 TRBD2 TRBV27 ASSLRLAGGQQY
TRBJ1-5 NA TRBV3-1 ASSQYGSSNQPQH
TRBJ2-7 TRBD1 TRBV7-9 ASSLGQGRSYEQY
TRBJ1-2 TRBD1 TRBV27 ASSAGTGRGYT
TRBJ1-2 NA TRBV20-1 SARDGRVSNYGYT
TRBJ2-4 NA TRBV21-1 ASSKDRGDIQY
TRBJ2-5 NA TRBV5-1 ASSLDLSGETQY
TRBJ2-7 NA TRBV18 ASSPGQLVGTYEQY
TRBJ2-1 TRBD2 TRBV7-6 ASSLESGGADEQF
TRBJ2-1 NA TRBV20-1 SARKDSNEQF
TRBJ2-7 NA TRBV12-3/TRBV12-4 ASSLQVGEQY
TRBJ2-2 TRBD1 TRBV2 ASSDDRANTGELF